One and the same sample provided the 23 T cell receptor beta chains below, sequenced in a study of shared clonotypes between healthy human individuals. Assay: immunoSEQ multiplex PCR; the TCRdb copy retains only in-frame clones and omits some. The sample includes more than 2,000,000 clones, approximately 90% seen only once; the top ten take about 0.13%. Sequencing was performed on naive CD4+ T cells sorted from blood. Specified subset: CD45RA+ positively selected. The receptor set was obtained from a man between 18 and 29 years old in good health.

Note on this clone: This same CDR3 is encoded by further DNA sequences in the sample. The V and J genes are TRBV7-2 and TRBJ2-3; 8 nucleotides agree with TRBD2. Germline-derived CDR1 and CDR2 are SGHTA and FQGNSA. The CDR3 consists of 16 residues. Germline trimming cut 0 bases from V and 3 bases from J; bases unmatched to any gene: 5. The CDR3 DNA follows: TGTGCCAGCAGCTTAGCGGCTAGCGGGTCAACAGATACGCAGTATTTT. It codes for CASSLAASGSTDTQYF.

The chain combines TRBV7-3 with TRBJ2-5; a possible D gene is TRBD1 (5 bases). Germline CDR1 is SGHTA and CDR2 is FQGTGA. V was clipped by 3 bases and J by 5 bases, with 10 bases between them. The length of the CDR3 is 13 residues. The CDR3 is CASSFDSLETQYF. CDR3 sequence (DNA): TGTGCCAGCAGCTTCGACAGCCTGGAGACCCAGTACTTC.

V is TRBV25-1 and J is TRBJ1-1; possibly TRBD1 for D (5 bases). Germline loops: CDR1 MGHDK, CDR2 SYGVNS. V lost 1 base and J lost 3, with 12 bases in between. CDR3 size: 15 residues. CDR3: CASSESTVLDTEAFF. Here the CDR3 DNA reads TGTGCCAGCAGTGAATCGACAGTTTTGGACACTGAAGCTTTCTTT.

In its sample, this clone was seen a few times. The chain recombines TRBV4-1 with TRBJ2-2; D is unclear. Germline V gives CDR1 MGHRA, CDR2 YSYEKL. This CDR3 is built from 12 residues. Trimming removed 2 bases from V and 2 bases from J, with 0 bases in between. The CDR3: CASSQNTGELFF. The CDR3 bases are TGCGCCAGCAGCCAAAACACCGGGGAGCTGTTTTTT.

The V call is TRBV5-1, the J call TRBJ1-3; D remains ambiguous. The germline gives CDR1 SGHRS, CDR2 YFSETQ. V was trimmed by 4 bases and J by 0 bases, leaving 8 bases between them. The CDR3 length is 14 residues. CDR3 coding DNA: TGCGCCAGCAGCAACAGTCTCTCTGGAAACACCATATATTTT. Protein product: CASSNSLSGNTIYF.

J is TRBJ1-3 and V is TRBV6-1, with 9 bases identical to TRBD1. The CDR3 runs 17 residues. The germline gives CDR1 MNHNS, CDR2 SASEGT. With V trimmed by 1 base and J by 1 base, 5 bases remained unmatched. CDR3 DNA sequence: TGTGCCAGCAGTGAAGTTGGGACAGGGATGTCTGGAAACACCATATATTTT. Its protein product is CASSEVGTGMSGNTIYF.

As concerns this clone: The sample carries other DNA sequences with the same CDR3. The chain carries TRBV2 and TRBJ2-7; 8 positions match TRBD1. J was trimmed by 4 bases and V by 6 bases; bases with no gene match: 2. The germline V gene encodes CDR1 SNHLY and CDR2 FYNNEI. This CDR3 is 12 amino acids long. CDR3 amino acids: CASRGDRYEQYF. Written as DNA, the CDR3 is TGTGCCAGCAGAGGGGACAGGTACGAGCAGTACTTC.

Here the CDR3 reads CATRGSNTGELFF. CDR3 coding DNA: TGTGCCACCAGGGGGTCGAACACCGGGGAGCTGTTTTTT. The chain employs TRBV6-5 and TRBJ2-2; 7 bases match TRBD1. The CDR3 loop spans 13 amino acids. V was clipped by 10 bases and J by 0 bases; unmatched bases: 2. CDR1 is MNHEY and CDR2 is SVGAGI in the germline V gene.

The chain combines TRBV27 with TRBJ1-3; 7 nucleotides agree with TRBD1. The V gene end was trimmed by 8 bases and the J gene end by 0 bases; junction bases not matched to a gene: 4. Per germline, CDR1 MNHEY and CDR2 SMNVEV (reference sequence). CDR3 length: 14 amino acids. CDR3 sequence reads: CASRSGGSGNTIYF. For the CDR3, the DNA is TGTGCCAGCCGTTCAGGGGGCTCTGGAAACACCATATATTTT.

The chain carries TRBV29-1 and TRBJ1-2; D remains unclear. Germline lookup yields CDR1 SQVTM and CDR2 ANQGSEA. Trimming removed 8 bases at V and 4 bases at J, with 14 bases between. CDR3 length equals 12 residues. CDR3 DNA sequence: TGCAGCACGTCCCTTAACAGCTATGGCTACACCTTC. Translation gives CSTSLNSYGYTF.

The V call is TRBV5-4, the J call TRBJ2-5; D possibly corresponds to TRBD1 (6 bases). Germline lookup yields CDR1 SGHNT and CDR2 YYREEE (reference sequence). With 4 bases removed from V and 5 bases from J, the gap between germline ends came to 21 bases. The CDR3 is 16 amino acids. The CDR3 reads CASSPQGRRNQETQYF. CDR3 in DNA: TGTGCCAGCAGCCCTCAGGGGCGCAGAAATCAGGAGACCCAGTACTTC. Filled out from reference TRBV5-4 and TRBJ2-5, the complete variable domain reads ETGVTQSPTHLIKTRGQQVTLRCSSQSGHNTVSWYQQALGQGPQFIFQYYREEENGRGNFPPRFSGLQFPNYSSELNVNALELDDSALYLCASSPQGRRNQETQYFGPGTRLLVL.

J is TRBJ2-3 and V is TRBV2, with 8 bases aligning to TRBD2. This CDR3 is built from 18 residues. J was trimmed by 4 bases and V by 3 bases; bases with no gene match: 15. The germline CDR1 and CDR2 sequences are SNHLY and FYNNEI. CDR3 sequence (DNA): TGTGCCAGCAGTGATAGGCTATTGGCGGGGGGATATTCAGATACGCAGTATTTT. Translating gives CASSDRLLAGGYSDTQYF.

The chain has TRBV30 and TRBJ1-6, with a possible D match to TRBD1 (6 bases). V dropped 7 bases and J dropped 8 bases, with 15 bases sitting between them. Germline V lookup: CDR1 GTSNPN, CDR2 SVGIG (reference sequence). This CDR3 spans 13 amino acids. The CDR3 region has the DNA TGTGCCTCCGAGGGGGACACCTATTCACCCCTCCACTTT. Protein: CASEGDTYSPLHF.

The genes are TRBV7-2 and TRBJ2-7; the D is unclear. V was cut by 2 bases and J by 4 bases, with 6 bases left in between. The CDR3 totals 12 residues. CDR1 SGHTA and CDR2 FQGNSA come from the germline V gene. The CDR3 region has the DNA TGTGCCAGCAGCTTATACGGGTACGAGCAGTACTTC. Residues: CASSLYGYEQYF.

The rearrangement joins TRBV2 to TRBJ2-5; the match to TRBD1 covers 8 bases. The CDR3 is made up of 15 amino acids. Germline V gives CDR1 SNHLY, CDR2 FYNNEI. Trimming cost V 3 bases and J 4 bases; bases outside gene matches: 7. CDR3 protein: CASSEGRGLSETQYF. CDR3 nucleotide sequence: TGTGCCAGCAGTGAGGGCAGGGGGCTTTCAGAGACCCAGTACTTC.

This clone has only one observation. Other DNA sequences of this sample code for an identical CDR3. The CDR3 nucleotides are TGTGCCAGCAGCCTGGGACAGGGAGGGTACAATGAGCAGTTCTTC. Protein sequence: CASSLGQGGYNEQFF. The J gene is TRBJ2-1, the V gene TRBV7-3; 9 bases align to TRBD1. The CDR3 runs to 15 residues. The ends lost 5 bases at V and 4 bases at J; junction bases unmatched: 6. Germline CDR1 SGHTA, CDR2 FQGTGA.

The V gene is TRBV19, the J gene TRBJ2-1; tentatively, D is TRBD1 (6 bases). Trimming removed 5 bases at V and 7 bases at J, with 12 bases between. Germline CDR1 and CDR2: LNHDA and SQIVND (reference sequence). The CDR3 sequence is 13 residues long. CDR3 sequence reads: CASSPYTGNEQFF. The CDR3 region has the DNA TGTGCCAGTAGTCCTTACACAGGGAATGAGCAGTTCTTC. The variable domain in full, with the rest retrieved from reference TRBV19 and TRBJ2-1, is DGGITQSPKYLFRKEGQNVTLSCEQNLNHDAMYWYRQDPGQGLRLIYYSQIVNDFQKGDIAEGYSVSREKKESFPLTVTSAQKNPTAFYLCASSPYTGNEQFFGPGTRLTVL.

The chain joins TRBV18 to TRBJ2-6; D is uncertain. Trimming took 4 bases from V and 4 from J, leaving 11 bases between them. CDR1 KGHSH and CDR2 LQKENI come from the germline V gene. CDR3 length: 15 amino acids. CDR3 sequence reads: CASSLAARGANVLTF. The CDR3 DNA follows: TGTGCCAGCTCACTCGCAGCGCGAGGGGCCAACGTCCTGACTTTC. Full variable domain (remainder filled in from reference TRBV18 and TRBJ2-6): NAGVMQNPRHLVRRRGQEARLRCSPMKGHSHVYWYRQLPEEGLKFMVYLQKENIIDESGMPKERFSAEFPKEGPSILRIQQVVRGDSAAYFCASSLAARGANVLTFGAGSRLTVL.

This chain uses TRBV27 with TRBJ2-7; D possibly uses TRBD1 or TRBD2 (5 bases each). Looked up from germline, CDR1 is MNHEY and CDR2 is SMNVEV (reference sequence). The CDR3 consists of 15 residues. The V and J ends lost 5 bases and 1 base respectively, with 15 bases between them. The DNA of the CDR3 is TGTGCCAGCAGTCCGACCGGGACGCCTTCCTACGAGCAGTACTTC. Its protein product is CASSPTGTPSYEQYF.

This clone was found once. The rearrangement joins TRBV18 to TRBJ2-7; 10 bases are shared with TRBD1. Germline CDR1 KGHSH, CDR2 LQKENI. The CDR3 is 17 amino acids. Trimming at V came to 1 base and at J to 0 bases, leaving 6 bases not matched to a gene. Here the CDR3 DNA reads TGTGCCAGCTCACCACTCTTGGGACAGGGGAGCTCCTACGAGCAGTACTTC. It yields the protein CASSPLLGQGSSYEQYF.

This clone was observed a few times. This chain links TRBV10-3 with TRBJ1-6; possibly TRBD1 for D (6 bases). This CDR3 has 15 residues. Trimming took off 0 bases at V and 8 bases at J, with 11 bases between the two ends. CDR1 and CDR2 from the germline V gene are ENHRY and SYGVKD. The CDR3 loop reads CAISESARGDSPLHF. The CDR3 coding sequence is TGTGCCATCAGTGAGTCAGCCAGGGGTGATTCACCCCTCCACTTT.

This sequence joins TRBV4-1 and TRBJ2-7, with D perhaps matching TRBD1 (6 bases). The CDR3 sequence is 15 residues long. V gave up 10 bases and J gave up 3 bases, with 22 bases separating them. From germline, CDR1 is MGHRA and CDR2 YSYEKL. CDR3 sequence reads: CATSQAAGDLYEQYF. CDR3 DNA: TGCGCCACCTCTCAGGCGGCAGGGGACCTCTACGAGCAGTACTTC.

The rearrangement uses TRBV7-2 and TRBJ1-5; no definite D call. This CDR3 has 16 amino acids. Germline V gene sequence: CDR1 SGHTA, CDR2 FQGNSA. Trimming removed 5 bases at V and 11 bases at J, with 25 bases between. The CDR3 region is CASSASHRVPGWSQHF. As DNA, the CDR3 is TGTGCCAGCAGCGCCTCTCACCGGGTTCCTGGCTGGTCCCAGCATTTT. Drawing the rest from reference TRBV7-2 and TRBJ1-5, the complete variable domain is GAGVSQSPSNKVTEKGKDVELRCDPISGHTALYWYRQSLGQGLEFLIYFQGNSAPDKSGLPSDRFSAERTGGSVSTLTIQRTQQEDSAVYLCASSASHRVPGWSQHFGDGTRLSIL.